These 23 T cell receptor beta chains came from one sample sequenced in a study of T-cell reconstitution after alpha-beta-depleted transplantation in children. A library of TCRbeta sequences, prepared with unique molecular identifiers, was generated. Each CDR3 protein gets one entry after TCRdb re-called the PCR reads with MiXCR. Found here are hundreds of thousands of distinct CDR3 sequences, roughly 13% of them singletons; the top ten hold roughly 2.3%. This sample comprised PBMCs, mostly from graft donor cells, obtained 360 days after TCRalphabeta/CD19-depleted stem cell transplant. These receptors came from a male patient younger than 18 who had a stem cell transplant for acute myeloid leukemia, so the T cells may come from the graft donor.

The gene calls are TRBV25-1 and TRBJ2-7; TRBD1 aligns across 9 bases. The CDR3 length is 13 residues. Per the germline V gene, CDR1 is MGHDK and CDR2 is SYGVNS. Trimming cost V 9 bases and J 6 bases; bases outside gene matches: 9. In DNA form, the CDR3 reads TGTGCCAGTAGGGGGACAGGGCTCGGCGAGCAGTACTTC. Encoded protein: CASRGTGLGEQYF.

The chain employs TRBV15 and TRBJ1-5, with D possibly being TRBD1 (5 bases). Germline CDR1 is LNHNV and CDR2 is YYDKDF (reference sequence). The V end was cut by 1 base, the J end by 5 bases, with 15 bases between. The CDR3 has 16 residues. CDR3: CATSRVSGREDQPQHF. CDR3 DNA sequence: TGTGCCACCAGCAGAGTATCGGGCAGGGAGGATCAGCCCCAGCATTTT.

The V call is TRBV11-1, the J call TRBJ2-3; possible D gene TRBD1, 5 bases. V dropped 5 bases and J dropped 2 bases, with 17 bases sitting between them. This CDR3 is built from 16 residues. Germline-derived CDR1 and CDR2 are SGHAT and FQDESV (reference sequence). The CDR3 coding sequence is TGTGCCAGCAGCCGACAGCCCACTTCAATCACAGATACGCAGTATTTT. This sequence encodes CASSRQPTSITDTQYF. The variable domain in full, completed from reference TRBV11-1 and TRBJ2-3, reads EAEVAQSPRYKITEKSQAVAFWCDPISGHATLYWYRQILGQGPELLVQFQDESVVDDSQLPKDRFSAERLKGVDSTLKIQPAELGDSAMYLCASSRQPTSITDTQYFGPGTRLTVL.

This clonotype came up a few times. The V and J genes are TRBV11-2 and TRBJ1-1, with unresolved D. There are 15 residues in the CDR3. Between the trimmed V and J ends, which lost 0 bases and 2 bases, there was a span of 10 bases. The germline gives CDR1 SGHAT, CDR2 FQNNGV. CDR3 nucleotides: TGTGCCAGCAGCTTAGATGAGCGCCACAACACTGAAGCTTTCTTT. Its translation is CASSLDERHNTEAFF.

The rearrangement joins TRBV20-1 to TRBJ2-5; possibly TRBD1 for D (5 bases). This CDR3 is 16 amino acids long. The V gene's germline CDR1 is DFQATT and CDR2 SNEGSKA (reference sequence). Trimming took off 4 bases at V and 4 bases at J, with 22 bases between the two ends. CDR3 sequence reads: CSATDPVSRQGETQYF. The CDR3 nucleotides are TGCAGTGCTACAGACCCTGTATCCCGGCAGGGAGAGACCCAGTACTTC.

The chain joins TRBV28 to TRBJ1-2; no clear D. The CDR3 sequence is 13 residues long. The germline V and J ends were trimmed by 2 bases and 3 bases, with 7 bases remaining between them. Germline V gene data show CDR1 as MDHEN and CDR2 as SYDVKM. This chain's CDR3 is CASSLSSDYGYTF. The CDR3 DNA reads as TGTGCCAGCAGTTTAAGTTCGGACTATGGCTACACCTTC.

This clonotype was observed a handful of times. The chain recombines TRBV20-1 with TRBJ2-1; D is ambiguous. The CDR3 runs 11 residues. V gave up 4 bases and J gave up 6 bases, with 7 bases separating them. Germline V gene data show CDR1 as DFQATT and CDR2 as SNEGSKA (reference sequence). As DNA, the CDR3 is TGCAGTGCTACCCCGTTCAATGAGCAGTTCTTC. This encodes CSATPFNEQFF.

The chain combines TRBV6-5 with TRBJ1-4; D unresolved. From germline, CDR1 is MNHEY and CDR2 SVGAGI. The CDR3 length is 14 residues. The ends were cut back, 5 bases at V and 8 bases at J, with 15 bases in the middle. The CDR3 bases are TGTGCCAGCAGTAACCCCGGGGTACTGGAAAAACTGTTTTTT. Protein product: CASSNPGVLEKLFF.

The CDR3 sequence: CSASSYTGELFF. The CDR3 DNA follows: TGCAGTGCTAGCTCGTACACCGGGGAGCTGTTTTTT. The rearrangement uses TRBV20-1 and TRBJ2-2; no clear D gene. Germline values: CDR1 DFQATT, CDR2 SNEGSKA (reference sequence). This CDR3 comprises 12 residues. The V gene lost 3 bases and the J gene lost 3 bases, with 5 bases spanning the gap.

This clonotype was observed a handful of times. The rearrangement links TRBV20-1 to TRBJ2-3; possibly TRBD2 for D (5 bases). The germline CDR1 and CDR2 sequences are DFQATT and SNEGSKA (reference sequence). V lost 3 bases and J lost 3, with 16 bases in between. This CDR3 has 15 residues. In DNA form, the CDR3 reads TGCAGTGCTAGGCCTCTTAGCGCAAAAACAGATACGCAGTATTTT. It codes for CSARPLSAKTDTQYF.

J is TRBJ2-7 and V is TRBV20-1; no firm D call. V was clipped by 6 bases and J by 8 bases, with 14 bases between them. The CDR3 totals 11 residues. Germline lookup yields CDR1 DFQATT and CDR2 SNEGSKA (reference sequence). CDR3 amino acids: CSAGFETKQYF. The CDR3, as DNA: TGCAGTGCAGGGTTCGAAACGAAGCAGTACTTC.

The chain joins TRBV6-6 to TRBJ2-7, with D maybe TRBD2 (6 bases). The germline V and J ends were trimmed by 5 bases and 7 bases, with 15 bases remaining between them. This CDR3 comprises 13 residues. The germline CDR1 and CDR2 sequences are MNHNY and SVGAGI (reference sequence). The CDR3 protein is CASSPTVGGEQYF. The CDR3 DNA sequence: TGTGCCAGCAGTCCCACCGTGGGGGGTGAGCAGTACTTC.

The chain couples TRBV12-3 or TRBV12-4 to TRBJ2-1; D not resolved. CDR3 length: 13 amino acids. V shed 7 bases and J shed 3 bases, with 10 bases lying between them. DNA of the CDR3: TGTGCCAGCAACGGACGCTTCTACAATGAGCAGTTCTTC. Translation gives CASNGRFYNEQFF.

The rearrangement uses TRBV6-2 or TRBV6-3 and TRBJ2-1; the match to TRBD2 covers 8 bases. Per germline, CDR1 MNHEY and CDR2 SVGEGT. The CDR3 is 16 amino acids. V lost 6 bases, J lost 0 bases, and 7 bases stayed unmatched. The CDR3 DNA reads TGTGCCAGCAGAGCGGCCGGGACTAGCTCCTACAATGAGCAGTTCTTC. Translating gives CASRAAGTSSYNEQFF.

This clonotype has at least ten counts. The genes are TRBV7-2 and TRBJ2-7, with D unclear. V was clipped by 5 bases and J by 3 bases, with 23 bases between them. This CDR3 has 17 residues. CDR1 and CDR2 (germline): SGHTA, FQGNSA. The CDR3, as DNA: TGTGCCAGCAGCCATAGTTACGAGCGCTTTCGGATCTACGAGCAGTACTTC. Translated: CASSHSYERFRIYEQYF.

This sequence joins TRBV4-3 and TRBJ2-5, with TRBD1 matching over 8 bases. Trimming at V came to 2 bases and at J to 2 bases, leaving 10 bases not matched to a gene. The CDR3 extends over 17 amino acids. CDR1 LGHNA and CDR2 YSLEER come from the germline V gene. CDR3 nucleotides: TGCGCCAGCAGCCAATTTAGGACAGGGATCTTACAAGAGACCCAGTACTTC. This sequence encodes CASSQFRTGILQETQYF.

V and J are TRBV20-1 and TRBJ2-7; no clear D gene. Germline-derived CDR1 and CDR2 are DFQATT and SNEGSKA (reference sequence). V lost 6 bases, J lost 0 bases, and 15 bases lay in between. The CDR3 loop spans 14 amino acids. The CDR3 DNA reads as TGCAGTGCACATCCCTACTCTAGCTCCTACGAGCAGTACTTC. It specifies CSAHPYSSSYEQYF.

This clonotype was found a few times. The DNA of the CDR3 is TGTGCCAGCAGCTTGACCGACAGGGAAGAGACCCAGTACTTC. This sequence encodes CASSLTDREETQYF. J is TRBJ2-5 and V is TRBV7-2; TRBD1 matches 7 bases. CDR1 is SGHTA and CDR2 is FQGNSA in the germline V gene. The CDR3 length is 14 residues. With V trimmed by 3 bases and J by 3 bases, 4 bases remained unmatched.

V is TRBV12-5 and J is TRBJ2-1; a possible D gene is TRBD2 (6 bases). This CDR3 region has 14 residues. Deletions cut 7 bases from V and 5 bases from J, with 15 bases between. Germline values: CDR1 LGHNT, CDR2 FRNRAP. The CDR3 DNA reads as TGTGCTAGTGAATTGGGGGGAGCCAACAATGAGCAGTTCTTC. Its protein product is CASELGGANNEQFF.

This chain links TRBV3-1 with TRBJ2-7; 8 bases fit TRBD2. The J segment lost 7 bases and the V segment lost 4 bases, leaving 9 bases of the junction unmatched. Germline-derived CDR1 and CDR2 are LGHDT and YNNKEL (reference sequence). The CDR3 extends over 14 amino acids. The CDR3 bases are TGTGCCAGCAGCCTCACGGGAGGGCCGTGGGAGCAGTACTTC. Protein sequence: CASSLTGGPWEQYF.

The V and J genes are TRBV4-3 and TRBJ2-5, with D possibly TRBD2 on 6 matching bases. Germline CDR1 reads LGHNA; CDR2 reads YSLEER. CDR3 length equals 15 residues. V was cut by 0 bases and J by 5 bases, with 13 bases left in between. CDR3 sequence (DNA): TGCGCCAGCAGCCAAGAAGCGAGACGGGGGGAGACCCAGTACTTC. Its translation is CASSQEARRGETQYF.

The chain has TRBV20-1 and TRBJ2-1; TRBD2 matches at 13 bases. This CDR3 contains 18 residues. V trimming: 4 bases; J trimming: 0 bases; junction bases outside the gene matches: 9. Germline CDR1 DFQATT, CDR2 SNEGSKA (reference sequence). The CDR3 region is CSATPGLAGSSSYNEQFF. In nucleotides, the CDR3 is TGCAGTGCTACGCCGGGACTAGCGGGATCGAGCTCCTACAATGAGCAGTTCTTC.

The rearrangement joins TRBV20-1 to TRBJ2-3, with D perhaps TRBD2 (6 bases). V was trimmed by 1 base and J by 5 bases, leaving 16 bases between them. CDR1 and CDR2 (germline): DFQATT, SNEGSKA (reference sequence). The CDR3 loop spans 15 amino acids. This CDR3 is CSARGPRGGKDTQYF. For the CDR3, the DNA is TGCAGTGCTAGAGGACCTCGTGGAGGGAAAGATACGCAGTATTTT.